The rows below give T cell receptor beta chains drawn from one sample of a study of cytomegalovirus exposure and HLA in healthy donors. The protocol was immunoSEQ multiplex PCR, while the TCRdb copy is restricted to in-frame clones and leaves out a portion. The table records around 140,000 clones, around 78% of them present only once. Sequenced input: PBMCs. All receptors derive from a man aged 35 to 55 in good health and CMV-seronegative. Each CDR3 is given with its conserved first and last residue. D genes are given only for firm matches. Some rows mark clone size as missing; the rest say once, few, many or name a class of expanded clone.

d_call clone_size j_call v_call cdr3_nt cdr3_aa
. . TRBJ2-2 TRBV19 TGTGCCAGTAGTATGCAGGGGACAAGGGGGGAGCTGTTTTTT CASSMQGTRGELFF
. once TRBJ2-7 TRBV18 TGTGCCAGCTCACCTTCTGTGGGCAGGGAGCAGTACTTC CASSPSVGREQYF
TRBD1 . TRBJ1-5 TRBV6-1 TGTGCCAGCAGGGGGACAGGGGCAGTTCAGCCCCAGCATTTT CASRGTGAVQPQHF
. . TRBJ2-7 TRBV28 TGTGCCAGCAGTTCCTCTATTGAGCAGTACTTC CASSSSIEQYF
. . TRBJ1-2 TRBV6-5 TGTGCCAGCAGTTACCGCAGCTATGGCTACACCTTC CASSYRSYGYTF
. medium-sized TRBJ2-5 TRBV9 TGTGCCAGCAGCGAGACAGGGCTCGGGGGAGAGACCCAGTACTTC CASSETGLGGETQYF
TRBD2 . TRBJ2-1 TRBV5-1 TGCGCCAGCAGCGGAACTAGCGGGAGGCTCCTAAGCTCCTACAATGAGCAGTTCTTC CASSGTSGRLLSSYNEQFF
. . TRBJ2-7 TRBV2 TGTGCCAGCAGTGACAGCTACGAGCAGTACTTC CASSDSYEQYF
. . TRBJ1-1 TRBV28 TGTGCCAGCAGCTTACGGAACACTGAAGCTTTCTTT CASSLRNTEAFF
TRBD1 . TRBJ2-3 TRBV10-3 TGTGCCATCAGTGGGGACAGACTCACAGATACGCAGTATTTT CAISGDRLTDTQYF
TRBD1 . TRBJ2-2 TRBV11-2 TGTGCCAGCAGCCGGGACAGGGACACCGGGGAGCTGTTTTTT CASSRDRDTGELFF
. . TRBJ2-6 TRBV9 TGTGCCAGCAGCTCCCGGGGAGGGGGCTCTGGGGCCAACGTCCTGACTTTC CASSSRGGGSGANVLTF
TRBD1 . TRBJ2-1 TRBV18 TGTGCCAGCTCACCCGGACAGGGGGAATACAATGAGCAGTTCTTC CASSPGQGEYNEQFF
TRBD2 . TRBJ2-1 TRBV6-1 TGTGCCAGCAAACTAGCGGGGGGGACCAATGAGCAGTTCTTC CASKLAGGTNEQFF
. . TRBJ2-5 TRBV12-2 TGTGCAAGTCGCTTAGCGCAGACTAGCGGGGGGCCGGTTCAAGAGACCCAGTACTTC CASRLAQTSGGPVQETQYF
TRBD2 . TRBJ2-2 TRBV5-5 TGTGCCAGCACCCCGGGGGACTACAACACCGGGGAGCTGTTTTTT CASTPGDYNTGELFF
. . TRBJ1-3 TRBV9 TGTGCCAGCAGCGTAGTGAGTTTACCTGGAAACACCATATATTTT CASSVVSLPGNTIYF
. . TRBJ1-6 TRBV4-1 TGCGCCAGCAGCCAAGGACAGCTCCCGGAGCCCCTCCACTTT CASSQGQLPEPLHF
TRBD2 . TRBJ2-2 TRBV4-2 TGTGCCAGCAGCCCATGGGAGGGGATGAACACCGGGGAGCTGTTTTTT CASSPWEGMNTGELFF
TRBD2 . TRBJ2-2 TRBV5-4 TGTGCCAGCAGCCGACAGAGCGGGGTGAACACCGGGGAGCTGTTTTTT CASSRQSGVNTGELFF
TRBD1 once TRBJ2-3 TRBV5-5 TGTGCCAGCAGCATGCGTTTCGGGACAGGGTTTAGCACAGATACGCAGTATTTT CASSMRFGTGFSTDTQYF
. few TRBJ2-5 TRBV11-2 TGTGCCAGCAGCTTAGAGGCTAGCAGAGAGACCCAGTACTTC CASSLEASRETQYF
. . TRBJ1-4 TRBV15 TGTGCCACCAGCAGAGATCTGACGGGGATGGCGACTAATGAAAAACTGTTTTTT CATSRDLTGMATNEKLFF
. once TRBJ1-6 TRBV2 TGTGCCAGCAGTATATCCGGCGGTTACTATAATTCACCCCTCCACTTT CASSISGGYYNSPLHF
. . TRBJ2-7 TRBV18 TGTGCCAGCTCACTCTCTCAGGGTTTGGGCGAGCAGTACTTC CASSLSQGLGEQYF
. . TRBJ1-2 TRBV10-3 TGTGCCATCAGTGGTGGGAGACAGGACTATGGCTACACCTTC CAISGGRQDYGYTF
. . TRBJ1-2 TRBV5-4 TGTGCCAGCAGCTTGGTTTCGGGGGAACTCTATGGCTACACCTTC CASSLVSGELYGYTF
. . TRBJ2-3 TRBV5-1 TGCGCCAGCAGCCCAGGGTTTCTCCCAGATACGCAGTATTTT CASSPGFLPDTQYF
TRBD1 . TRBJ1-1 TRBV6-6 TGTGCCATTTTCAACAGGGGGTCCACTGAAGCTTTCTTT CAIFNRGSTEAFF
. . TRBJ1-3 TRBV6-5 TGTGCCAGCAGCCCCCGGACATTCTCTGGAAACACCATATATTTT CASSPRTFSGNTIYF
. . TRBJ2-3 TRBV25-1 TGTGCCACAGGGGCCCTTAGTGCGCAGTATTTT CATGALSAQYF
. . TRBJ2-1 TRBV10-3 TGTGCCATCACCCTTGGGGGGACTTACAATGAGCAGTTCTTC CAITLGGTYNEQFF